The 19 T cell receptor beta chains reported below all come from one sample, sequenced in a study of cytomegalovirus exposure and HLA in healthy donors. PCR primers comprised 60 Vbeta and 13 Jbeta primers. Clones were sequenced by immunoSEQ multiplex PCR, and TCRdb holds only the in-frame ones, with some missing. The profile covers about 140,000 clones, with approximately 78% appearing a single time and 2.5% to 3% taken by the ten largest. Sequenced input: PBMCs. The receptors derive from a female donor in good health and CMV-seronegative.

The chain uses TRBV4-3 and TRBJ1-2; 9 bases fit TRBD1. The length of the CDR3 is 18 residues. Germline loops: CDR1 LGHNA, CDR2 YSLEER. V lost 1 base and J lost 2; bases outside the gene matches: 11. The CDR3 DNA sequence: TGCGCCAGCAGCCAAGGACAGGGGGTTCCGATTCCAAACTATGGCTACACCTTC. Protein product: CASSQGQGVPIPNYGYTF.

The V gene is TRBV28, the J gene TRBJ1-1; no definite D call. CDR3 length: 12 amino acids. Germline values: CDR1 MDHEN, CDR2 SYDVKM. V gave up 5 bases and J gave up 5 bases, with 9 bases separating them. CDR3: CASSPRRTEAFF. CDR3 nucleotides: TGTGCCAGCAGTCCTAGAAGGACTGAAGCTTTCTTT.

The CDR3 protein is CASSEEAAARGYTF. The CDR3 DNA reads TGTGCCAGCAGTGAAGAGGCGGCTGCTCGTGGCTACACCTTC. The V gene is TRBV2, the J gene TRBJ1-2; no reliable D call. CDR3 size: 14 residues. CDR1 and CDR2 (germline): SNHLY, FYNNEI. The V end lost 1 base, the J end lost 7 bases, and 13 bases lay between the germline ends.

This CDR3 reads CASSSSGGLETQYF. The CDR3, as DNA: TGTGCCAGCAGTTCTAGCGGGGGGTTGGAGACCCAGTACTTC. The chain carries TRBV28 and TRBJ2-5, with TRBD2 identical over 11 bases. V was clipped by 4 bases and J by 5 bases; unmatched bases: 3. The CDR3 runs 14 residues. CDR1 and CDR2 from the germline V gene are MDHEN and SYDVKM. Supplemented by reference TRBV28 and TRBJ2-5, the full variable domain reads DVKVTQSSRYLVKRTGEKVFLECVQDMDHENMFWYRQDPGLGLRLIYFSYDVKMKEKGDIPEGYSVSREKKERFSLILESASTNQTSMYLCASSSSGGLETQYFGPGTRLLVL.

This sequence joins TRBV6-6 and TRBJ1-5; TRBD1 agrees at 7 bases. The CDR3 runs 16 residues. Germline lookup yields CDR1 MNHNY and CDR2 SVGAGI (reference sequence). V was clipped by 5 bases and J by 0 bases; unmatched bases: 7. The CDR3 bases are TGTGCCAGCAGTCTAACGGGACAGAATAGCAATCAGCCCCAGCATTTT. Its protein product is CASSLTGQNSNQPQHF.

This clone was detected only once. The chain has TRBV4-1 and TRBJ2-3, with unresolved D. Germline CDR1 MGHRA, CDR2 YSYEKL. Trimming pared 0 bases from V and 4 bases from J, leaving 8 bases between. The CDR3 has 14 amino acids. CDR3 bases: TGCGCCAGCAGCCAAGATTCAGTGGCAGATACGCAGTATTTT. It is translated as CASSQDSVADTQYF.

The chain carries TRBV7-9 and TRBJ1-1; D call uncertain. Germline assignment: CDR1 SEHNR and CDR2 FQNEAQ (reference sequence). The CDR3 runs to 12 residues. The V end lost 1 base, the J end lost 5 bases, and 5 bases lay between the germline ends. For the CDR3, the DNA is TGTGCCAGCAGCTTAGTCAGGACTGAAGCTTTCTTT. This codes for CASSLVRTEAFF.

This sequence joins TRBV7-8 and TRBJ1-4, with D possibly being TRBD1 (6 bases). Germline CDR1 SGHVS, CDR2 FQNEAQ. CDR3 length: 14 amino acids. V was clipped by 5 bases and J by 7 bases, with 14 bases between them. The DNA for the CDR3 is TGTGCCAGCAGCCTACAGGGTAGGAGTGAAAAACTGTTTTTT. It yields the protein CASSLQGRSEKLFF. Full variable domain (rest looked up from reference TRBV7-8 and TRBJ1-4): GAGVSQSPRYKVAKRGQDVALRCDPISGHVSLFWYQQALGQGPEFLTYFQNEAQLDKSGLPSDRFFAERPEGSVSTLKIQRTQQEDSAVYLCASSLQGRSEKLFFGSGTQLSVL.

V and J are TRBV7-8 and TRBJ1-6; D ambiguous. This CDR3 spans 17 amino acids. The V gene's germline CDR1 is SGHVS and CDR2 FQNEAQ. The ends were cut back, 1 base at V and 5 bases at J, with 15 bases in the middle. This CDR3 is CASSLVGSSGNNSPLHF. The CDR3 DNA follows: TGTGCCAGCAGCTTAGTTGGCTCCTCAGGCAATAATTCACCCCTCCACTTT.

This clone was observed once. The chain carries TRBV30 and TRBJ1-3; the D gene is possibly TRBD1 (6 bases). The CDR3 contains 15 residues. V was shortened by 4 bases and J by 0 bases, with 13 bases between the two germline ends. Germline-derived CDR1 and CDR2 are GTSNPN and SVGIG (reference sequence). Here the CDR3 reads CAWTAGAISGNTIYF. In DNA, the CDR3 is TGTGCCTGGACGGCAGGGGCAATCTCTGGAAACACCATATATTTT.

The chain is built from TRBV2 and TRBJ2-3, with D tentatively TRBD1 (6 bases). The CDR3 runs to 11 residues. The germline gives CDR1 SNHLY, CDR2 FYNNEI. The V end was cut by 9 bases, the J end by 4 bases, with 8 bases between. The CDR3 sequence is CARNRADTQYF. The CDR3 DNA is TGTGCCAGAAACAGGGCAGATACGCAGTATTTT.

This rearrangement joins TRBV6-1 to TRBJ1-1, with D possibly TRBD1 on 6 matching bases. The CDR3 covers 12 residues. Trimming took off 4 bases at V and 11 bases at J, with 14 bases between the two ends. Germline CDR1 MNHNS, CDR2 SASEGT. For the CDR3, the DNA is TGTGCCAGCAGTGCCACAGGGAAGCTGGCTTTCTTT. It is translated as CASSATGKLAFF.

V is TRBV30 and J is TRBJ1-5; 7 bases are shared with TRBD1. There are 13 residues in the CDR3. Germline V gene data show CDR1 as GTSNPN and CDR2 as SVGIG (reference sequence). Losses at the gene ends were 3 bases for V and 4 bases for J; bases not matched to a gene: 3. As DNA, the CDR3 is TGTGCCTGGAGCCGGGACAGAAATCAGCCCCAGCATTTT. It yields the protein CAWSRDRNQPQHF.

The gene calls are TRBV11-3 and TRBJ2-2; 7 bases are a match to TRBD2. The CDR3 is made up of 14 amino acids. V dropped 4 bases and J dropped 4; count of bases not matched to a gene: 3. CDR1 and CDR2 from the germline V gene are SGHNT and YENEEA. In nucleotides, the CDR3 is TGTGCCAGCAGCTCTTCGGGGGGCACCGGGGAGCTGTTTTTT. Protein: CASSSSGGTGELFF.

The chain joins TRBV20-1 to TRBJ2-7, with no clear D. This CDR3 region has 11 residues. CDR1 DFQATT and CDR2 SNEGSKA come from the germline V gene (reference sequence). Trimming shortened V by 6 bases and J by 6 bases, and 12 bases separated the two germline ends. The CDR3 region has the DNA TGCAGTGCGAGTTCCCCCGGCGAGCAGTACTTC. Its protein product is CSASSPGEQYF.

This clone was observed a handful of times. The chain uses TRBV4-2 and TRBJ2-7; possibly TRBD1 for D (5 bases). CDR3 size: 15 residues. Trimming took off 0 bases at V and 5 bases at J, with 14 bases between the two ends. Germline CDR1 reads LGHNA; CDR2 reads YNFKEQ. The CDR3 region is CASSQDLGRANEQYF. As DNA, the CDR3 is TGTGCCAGCAGCCAAGATCTAGGCAGGGCCAACGAGCAGTACTTC.

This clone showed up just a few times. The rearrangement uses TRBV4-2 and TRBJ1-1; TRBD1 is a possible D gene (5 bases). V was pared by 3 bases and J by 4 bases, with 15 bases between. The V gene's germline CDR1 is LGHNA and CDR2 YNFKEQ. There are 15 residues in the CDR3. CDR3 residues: CASSQSLRDATEAFF. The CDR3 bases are TGTGCCAGCAGCCAGTCACTCAGGGATGCCACTGAAGCTTTCTTT.

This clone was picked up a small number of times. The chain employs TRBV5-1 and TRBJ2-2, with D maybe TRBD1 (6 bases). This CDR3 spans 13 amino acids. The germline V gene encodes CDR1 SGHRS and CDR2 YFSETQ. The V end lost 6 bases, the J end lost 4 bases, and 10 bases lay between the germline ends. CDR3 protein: CASKQGGTGELFF. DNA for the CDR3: TGCGCCAGCAAACAGGGCGGCACCGGGGAGCTGTTTTTT.

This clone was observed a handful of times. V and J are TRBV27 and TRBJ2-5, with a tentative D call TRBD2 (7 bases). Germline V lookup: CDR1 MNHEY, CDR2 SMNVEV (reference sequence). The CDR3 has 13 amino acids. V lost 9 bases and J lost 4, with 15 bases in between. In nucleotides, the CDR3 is TGTGCCAGTGGGGGGGGGCGGAGAGAGACCCAGTACTTC. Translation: CASGGGRRETQYF.